Shown below are 7 T cell receptor beta chains from a single sample sequenced in a study of blood T cell repertoires in COVID-19. The protocol was immunoSEQ multiplex PCR, while the TCRdb copy is restricted to in-frame clones and leaves out a portion. Among approximately 500,000 clones listed, approximately 85% were seen once. The material sequenced was peripheral blood. These receptor sequences come from a human donor in a cohort sampled during active COVID-19.

The rearrangement joins TRBV7-9 to TRBJ2-7, with 8 bases fitting TRBD2. The CDR3 has 14 residues. The junction had 6 bases not matched to a gene; V was cut back by 0 bases and J by 8 bases. Germline V gene sequence: CDR1 SEHNR, CDR2 FQNEAQ (reference sequence). CDR3 loop: CASSLADSGGKQYF. The CDR3, as DNA: TGTGCCAGCAGCTTAGCGGATTCGGGAGGGAAGCAGTACTTC.

In nucleotides, the CDR3 is TGTGCCAGCAGCTTAGCGGGGGACTTTAACTCCTACAATGAGCAGTTCTTC. It is translated as CASSLAGDFNSYNEQFF. The gene calls are TRBV7-9 and TRBJ2-1; TRBD2 is a possible D gene (6 bases). The germline V and J ends were trimmed by 0 bases and 0 bases, with 12 bases remaining between them. The length of the CDR3 is 17 residues. CDR1 and CDR2 (germline): SEHNR, FQNEAQ (reference sequence).

The rearrangement uses TRBV6-5 and TRBJ1-3; a weak D match, TRBD1 (6 bases). The CDR3 spans 16 residues. Per germline, CDR1 MNHEY and CDR2 SVGAGI. Trimming removed 0 bases at V and 0 bases at J, with 9 bases between. The CDR3, as DNA: TGTGCCAGCAGTTACTCCGACAGGCCCTCTGGAAACACCATATATTTT. As protein: CASSYSDRPSGNTIYF.

The chain combines TRBV7-6 with TRBJ1-4, with D possibly matching TRBD1 (5 bases). The CDR3 consists of 16 residues. Trimming stripped 5 bases from V and 4 bases from J, with 17 bases between. Looked up from germline, CDR1 is SGHVS and CDR2 is FNYEAQ. The CDR3 sequence: CASSHPGGRGNEKLFF. The CDR3 bases are TGTGCCAGCAGCCACCCCGGTGGGAGGGGTAATGAAAAACTGTTTTTT.

This clone came up a few times. The rearrangement joins TRBV28 to TRBJ2-1, with TRBD1 identical over 7 bases. This CDR3 is 14 amino acids long. The germline gives CDR1 MDHEN, CDR2 SYDVKM. With V trimmed by 8 bases and J by 3 bases, 7 bases remained unmatched. The DNA for the CDR3 is TGTGCCAGCGGTGGGACAGTCAACTACAATGAGCAGTTCTTC. Amino acids: CASGGTVNYNEQFF.

The chain joins TRBV2 to TRBJ1-5; the match to TRBD1 covers 7 bases. Germline V gives CDR1 SNHLY, CDR2 FYNNEI. J was trimmed by 4 bases and V by 7 bases; bases with no gene match: 7. CDR3 length equals 14 residues. The CDR3 region is CASTSQGVNQPQHF. The CDR3, as DNA: TGTGCCAGCACCAGTCAGGGGGTTAATCAGCCCCAGCATTTT.

The J gene is TRBJ2-3, the V gene TRBV2, with D unresolved. This CDR3 has 14 residues. CDR1 and CDR2 from the germline V gene are SNHLY and FYNNEI. V lost 6 bases, J lost 2 bases, and 12 bases lay in between. In DNA form, the CDR3 reads TGTGCCAGCAGGCCAAAAACTTTCACAGATACGCAGTATTTT. Protein: CASRPKTFTDTQYF.